This TCR beta chain is from a study of CD8+CD57+ T cells in acquired aplastic anemia. Regarding the study as a whole: Comparison of patients with controls identified 25 to 30 shared CD8+ CDR3 sequences.

The V end was cut by 7 bases, the J end by 4 bases, with 13 bases between. This CDR3 is 13 amino acids long. Germline CDR1 reads SQVTM; CDR2 reads ANQGSEA. Genomic DNA templated the TCR beta VDJ and CDR3 profiling. A single record per CDR3 protein comes from TCRdb applying MiXCR to the reads. The sample contains roughly 200,000 distinct CDR3 sequences, over 55% of which appear only once. A remark on this clonotype: Its antigen is undetermined.

The chain is built from TRBV29-1 and TRBJ1-4; the D is unclear. The sequence derives from a human donor in good health. Sequenced: sorted CD4+, CD8+, or CD8+CD57+ T cells (not recorded which) from PBMCs. Here the CDR3 DNA reads TGCAGCGCCATTTCAGATTTTAATGAAAAACTGTTTTTT. This codes for CSAISDFNEKLFF.